These 27 T cell receptor beta chains were all obtained from the same sample, sequenced in a study of T cells after yellow fever vaccination. TCRdb fed the 5' RACE reads into MiXCR, producing one record per CDR3 protein. The table lists about 300,000 distinct CDR3 sequences, roughly 6.8% of them singletons. The sequencing here drew on PBMCs, taken 35 to 50 days after the first yellow fever vaccination. The receptor source for this set is a man between 18 and 29 years old who received the YFV17D yellow fever vaccine.

The rearrangement uses TRBV5-1 and TRBJ1-6; D is unclear. The CDR3 is 15 residues long. V was clipped by 0 bases and J by 8 bases, with 12 bases between them. In germline, CDR1 is SGHRS, CDR2 YFSETQ. The DNA for the CDR3 is TGCGCCAGCAGCTTGGAAGGGCAGTCACATTCACCCCTCCACTTT. Amino acids: CASSLEGQSHSPLHF. Full variable domain (missing parts from reference TRBV5-1 and TRBJ1-6): KAGVTQTPRYLIKTRGQQVTLSCSPISGHRSVSWYQQTPGQGLQFLFEYFSETQRNKGNFPGRFSGRQFSNSRSEMNVSTLELGDSALYLCASSLEGQSHSPLHFGNGTRLTVT.

The CDR3: CASSRSGNEQFF. The CDR3 region has the DNA TGTGCCAGCAGCCGTAGTGGCAATGAGCAGTTCTTC. The V call is TRBV3-1, the J call TRBJ2-1; D gene ambiguous. Looked up from germline, CDR1 is LGHDT and CDR2 is YNNKEL (reference sequence). Trimming pared 4 bases from V and 6 bases from J, leaving 7 bases between. CDR3 size: 12 residues.

A few counts support this clonotype. This sequence joins TRBV24-1 and TRBJ1-5; D is possibly TRBD1 (6 bases). The CDR3 is 14 amino acids. Per the germline V gene, CDR1 is KGHDR and CDR2 is SFDVKD. The germline V and J ends were trimmed by 3 bases and 5 bases, with 10 bases remaining between them. The CDR3 DNA is TGTGCCACCAGTGATCCAGGGGTCCATCAGCCCCAGCATTTT. Encoded protein: CATSDPGVHQPQHF.

This clonotype was seen only a few times. V usage is TRBV7-2 and J usage is TRBJ2-3; D is possibly TRBD1 or TRBD2 (5 bases each). CDR1 is SGHTA, CDR2 FQGNSA, per germline. Trimming left V 4 bases short and J 0 bases short, with 11 bases between. The CDR3 runs 15 residues. CDR3: CASSSARGSTDTQYF. In DNA, the CDR3 is TGTGCCAGCAGCTCAGCGAGGGGTAGCACAGATACGCAGTATTTT.

The rearrangement joins TRBV7-2 to TRBJ2-4; D remains unclear. The CDR3 sequence is 14 residues long. CDR1 and CDR2 (germline): SGHTA, FQGNSA. V was pared by 1 base and J by 8 bases, with 12 bases between. The CDR3 reads CASSLVGLGYIQYF. The CDR3 DNA follows: TGTGCCAGCAGCTTAGTGGGATTGGGTTACATTCAGTACTTC.

This chain links TRBV5-4 with TRBJ2-7; TRBD1 matches at 10 bases. From germline, CDR1 is SGHNT and CDR2 YYREEE (reference sequence). CDR3 length: 13 amino acids. With 4 bases clipped from V and 5 bases from J, the junction kept 3 bases outside the gene matches. The CDR3 loop reads CASSRDRGHEQYF. As DNA, the CDR3 is TGTGCCAGCAGCAGGGACAGGGGCCACGAGCAGTACTTC.

This clonotype was seen at least ten times. V gene TRBV24-1 combines with J gene TRBJ2-2; D is ambiguous. The germline gives CDR1 KGHDR, CDR2 SFDVKD. The CDR3 has 13 amino acids. Trimming cost V 3 bases and J 1 base, with 2 bases left between them. The CDR3 spells CATSDRNTGELFF. The CDR3 DNA is TGTGCCACCAGTGATAGGAACACCGGGGAGCTGTTTTTT.

This clonotype came up many times. A read error may produce the germline difference seen at one junction end. This chain uses TRBV5-5 with TRBJ1-4; no reliable D call. In germline, CDR1 is SGHKS, CDR2 YYEKEE (reference sequence). CDR3 length equals 14 residues. The CDR3 DNA is TGTGCCAGCAGTTTGGACGCGGCTAATGAAAAACTGTTTTTT. This translates into CASSLDAANEKLFF.

This clonotype was counted ten times or more. This may stem from a read error, because a much larger clone lies one nucleotide away. The gene calls are TRBV20-1 and TRBJ2-2, with TRBD1 matching 8 bases. CDR1 and CDR2 from the germline V gene are DFQATT and SNEGSKA (reference sequence). This CDR3 spans 16 amino acids. The CDR3 bases are TGCTGTGCTAGGATACCGGGACAGGAATCCACCGGGGAGCTGTTTTTT. It codes for CCARIPGQESTGELFF.

This clonotype turned up a few times. The chain recombines TRBV7-2 with TRBJ1-6, with D uncertain. The CDR3 has 12 amino acids. The V gene lost 3 bases and the J gene lost 11 bases, with 8 bases spanning the gap. The germline gives CDR1 SGHTA, CDR2 FQGNSA. The CDR3 region has the DNA TGTGCCAGCAGCTTGGACGGGGCACCCCTCCACTTT. It yields the protein CASSLDGAPLHF.

The rearrangement uses TRBV20-1 and TRBJ2-3; a possible D gene is TRBD2 (6 bases). This CDR3 spans 14 amino acids. Deletions cut 8 bases from V and 2 bases from J, with 17 bases between. The germline V gene encodes CDR1 DFQATT and CDR2 SNEGSKA (reference sequence). CDR3 region: CSPRGSDYTDTQYF. CDR3 nucleotides: TGCAGTCCCCGGGGGAGCGACTACACAGATACGCAGTATTTT.

A few counts support this clonotype. One end of the junction varies from germline; a read error may be responsible. The CDR3 loop is CASSPETERNAEAFF. The CDR3 coding sequence is TGCGCCAGCAGCCCAGAGACAGAGAGGAACGCTGAAGCTTTCTTT. This chain joins TRBV5-1 and TRBJ1-1; TRBD1 is a possible D gene (5 bases). Germline CDR1 and CDR2: SGHRS and YFSETQ. The CDR3 is 15 residues long.

This clonotype was observed many times. This sequence joins TRBV28 and TRBJ2-2; D remains unclear. CDR1 is MDHEN and CDR2 is SYDVKM in the germline V gene. CDR3 length: 13 amino acids. The CDR3 coding sequence is TGTGCGTTCTCCCGGGCCAACACCGGGGAGCTGTTTTTT. It translates to CAFSRANTGELFF.

The chain recombines TRBV4-2 with TRBJ2-6, with a tentative D call TRBD2 (6 bases). The CDR3 length is 18 residues. CDR1 and CDR2 (germline): LGHNA, YNFKEQ. V lost 3 bases and J lost 1, with 16 bases in between. CDR3 amino acids: CASSQTVQAGSGANVLTF. In nucleotides, the CDR3 is TGTGCCAGCAGCCAGACTGTGCAGGCGGGATCTGGGGCCAACGTCCTGACTTTC.

The rearrangement uses TRBV6-2 or TRBV6-3 and TRBJ2-1, with TRBD1 matching over 7 bases. J lost 2 bases, V lost 5 bases, and 6 bases had no gene match. Germline CDR1 reads MNHEY; CDR2 reads SVGEGT. The CDR3 loop spans 15 amino acids. The DNA for the CDR3 is TGTGCCAGCAGTGACTACAGGGGCCCCTACAATGAGCAGTTCTTC. This gives the protein CASSDYRGPYNEQFF.

This clonotype appeared a few times. The chain carries TRBV7-8 and TRBJ2-7, with no clear D. The CDR3 consists of 15 residues. The V gene lost 1 base and the J gene lost 0 bases, with 10 bases spanning the gap. In germline, CDR1 is SGHVS, CDR2 FQNEAQ. The CDR3 spells CASSLVMGSSYEQYF. The CDR3 DNA is TGTGCCAGCAGCTTAGTGATGGGGTCCTCCTACGAGCAGTACTTC.

This clonotype was detected only a few times. V and J are TRBV5-1 and TRBJ1-2, with D perhaps TRBD1 (5 bases). The germline CDR1 and CDR2 sequences are SGHRS and YFSETQ. The CDR3 consists of 10 residues. V lost 8 bases, J lost 8 bases, and 10 bases lay in between. The CDR3 protein is CARQAQGYTF. Written as DNA, the CDR3 is TGCGCCAGACAGGCCCAGGGCTACACCTTC.

This clonotype was seen only a few times. The chain links TRBV15 to TRBJ1-5; D is undetermined. The CDR3 length is 14 residues. In germline, CDR1 is LNHNV, CDR2 YYDKDF (reference sequence). V lost 8 bases to trimming and J lost 2 bases, with 13 bases between them. CDR3: CATRIEHGNQPQHF. CDR3 nucleotides: TGTGCCACCCGAATAGAACACGGCAATCAGCCCCAGCATTTT.

This clonotype was seen a handful of times. This chain uses TRBV7-2 with TRBJ1-5; D remains unclear. CDR3 length equals 13 residues. V was trimmed by 4 bases and J by 4 bases, leaving 8 bases between them. In germline, CDR1 is SGHTA, CDR2 FQGNSA. DNA of the CDR3: TGTGCCAGCAGCTCCAGACGGAATCAGCCCCAGCATTTT. Translating it yields CASSSRRNQPQHF.

V gene TRBV20-1 combines with J gene TRBJ2-5; tentative D call: TRBD2 (6 bases). Germline V gene lookup returns CDR1 DFQATT and CDR2 SNEGSKA (reference sequence). The CDR3 is made up of 17 amino acids. V lost 0 bases and J 11 bases, leaving 28 bases between the germline ends. CDR3: CSARESPSGPRRVSQYF. CDR3 in DNA: TGCAGTGCTAGAGAATCGCCTTCCGGACCCCGGAGGGTGTCTCAGTACTTC.

There are many counts of this clonotype. The V and J genes are TRBV29-1 and TRBJ2-3, with 8 bases identical to TRBD1. Germline loops: CDR1 SQVTM, CDR2 ANQGSEA. J gave up 0 bases and V 7 bases, and 3 bases lay outside the gene matches. CDR3 size: 13 residues. The CDR3 sequence: CSAGTGSTDTQYF. The CDR3 coding sequence is TGCAGCGCTGGGACAGGTAGCACAGATACGCAGTATTTT.

Only a few counts were recorded for this clonotype. This chain uses TRBV4-1 with TRBJ2-5; 7 positions match TRBD1. This CDR3 contains 14 residues. Germline-derived CDR1 and CDR2 are MGHRA and YSYEKL. Germline trimming cut 4 bases from V and 4 bases from J; bases unmatched to any gene: 6. CDR3 residues: CASSPRQGSETQYF. CDR3 DNA: TGCGCCAGCAGCCCCCGACAGGGCTCAGAGACCCAGTACTTC.

This clonotype came up many times. This chain uses TRBV5-1 with TRBJ1-1; 7 nucleotides align to TRBD1. V lost 4 bases to trimming and J lost 1 base; unmatched junction nucleotides: 10. This CDR3 has 16 amino acids. Germline values: CDR1 SGHRS, CDR2 YFSETQ. The CDR3 nucleotides read TGCGCCAGCAGCCGAACGACAGGGTACTCGAACACTGAAGCTTTCTTT. Amino acids: CASSRTTGYSNTEAFF.

This clonotype was recorded at least ten times. V and J are TRBV5-6 and TRBJ2-1; D is possibly TRBD2 (7 bases). The CDR3 is 15 residues long. Deletions cut 2 bases from V and 4 bases from J, with 13 bases between. The germline gives CDR1 SGHDT, CDR2 YYEEEE. CDR3 residues: CASSFGGRRYNEQFF. In DNA form, the CDR3 reads TGTGCCAGCAGCTTCGGGGGGCGGAGATACAATGAGCAGTTCTTC.

This clonotype was counted only a few times. The chain recombines TRBV15 with TRBJ2-2; D unclear. This CDR3 is built from 13 residues. Germline CDR1 reads LNHNV; CDR2 reads YYDKDF (reference sequence). Trimming took off 0 bases at V and 7 bases at J, with 6 bases between the two ends. DNA of the CDR3: TGTGCCACCAGCAGAGACGAGGACGGGGAGCTGTTTTTT. This translates into CATSRDEDGELFF. The whole variable domain, filled in from reference TRBV15 and TRBJ2-2, reads DAMVIQNPRYQVTQFGKPVTLSCSQTLNHNVMYWYQQKSSQAPKLLFHYYDKDFNNEADTPDNFQSRRPNTSFCFLDIRSPGLGDTAMYLCATSRDEDGELFFGEGSRLTVL.

This clonotype appeared a few times. CDR3 coding DNA: TGCGCCAGCAGCTTGGAGGGCGGTACCTACGAGCAGTACTTC. Residues: CASSLEGGTYEQYF. The chain couples TRBV5-1 to TRBJ2-7, with D uncertain. This CDR3 has 14 residues. With 0 bases removed from V and 2 bases from J, the gap between germline ends came to 9 bases. Germline V gene lookup returns CDR1 SGHRS and CDR2 YFSETQ.

This clonotype has a handful of counts. The chain joins TRBV12-3 or TRBV12-4 to TRBJ2-2; D is undetermined. The CDR3 consists of 13 residues. V lost 5 bases and J lost 1, with 5 bases in between. CDR3 bases: TGTGCCAGCAGTGGAATGAACACCGGGGAGCTGTTTTTT. The encoded protein is CASSGMNTGELFF.